A single sample gave rise to the 18 T cell receptor beta chains below, sequenced in a study of identical twins. TCRdb re-derived calls from the 5' RACE reads in MiXCR, one entry per CDR3 protein. The sample holds roughly 1.6 million distinct CDR3 sequences, about 32% seen once. The sequenced sample consisted of cord blood. The source of these receptors is a newborn girl in good health.

Worth noting for this clonotype: Sequence at one end of the junction differs from germline and may be a read error. This chain uses TRBV10-3 with TRBJ2-4; weak D call: TRBD1 (5 bases). CDR3 length equals 20 residues. Germline CDR1 ENHRY, CDR2 SYGVKD. This CDR3 is CATSGPQEASQNLAKNIQYF. The DNA of the CDR3 is TGTGCCACCAGTGGACCACAGGAAGCGAGCCAAAATTTAGCCAAAAACATTCAGTACTTC.

The V and J genes are TRBV5-6 and TRBJ2-3; 7 positions match TRBD2. The CDR3 loop spans 18 amino acids. Germline V gives CDR1 SGHDT, CDR2 YYEEEE. V dropped 1 base and J dropped 0; count of bases not matched to a gene: 11. CDR3 amino acids: CASSLPISSGLSTDTQYF. For the CDR3, the DNA is TGTGCCAGCAGCTTGCCCATTTCTAGCGGACTAAGCACAGATACGCAGTATTTT.

The chain uses TRBV14 and TRBJ2-5; no firm D call. The CDR3 has 15 residues. Germline V CDR1 and CDR2: SGHDN, FVKESK. V was trimmed by 1 base and J by 0 bases, leaving 9 bases between them. In DNA form, the CDR3 reads TGTGCCAGCAGCCAAGGCCCTTTGTACCAAGAGACCCAGTACTTC. This encodes CASSQGPLYQETQYF.

This clonotype was detected only a few times. The rearrangement uses TRBV7-2 and TRBJ2-7; 9 bases are shared with TRBD1. Looked up from germline, CDR1 is SGHTA and CDR2 is FQGNSA. Trimming at V came to 5 bases and at J to 2 bases, leaving 13 bases not matched to a gene. The CDR3 runs 17 residues. CDR3 nucleotide sequence: TGTGCCAGCAGCGCCCGACGGGACAGGGTGGGTCCCTACGAGCAGTACTTC. Amino acid sequence: CASSARRDRVGPYEQYF.

This clonotype was picked up a small number of times. The chain links TRBV20-1 to TRBJ2-7; D unclear. Trimming pared 5 bases from V and 2 bases from J, leaving 10 bases between. CDR1 is DFQATT and CDR2 is SNEGSKA in the germline V gene (reference sequence). CDR3 length: 12 amino acids. CDR3 nucleotides: TGCAGTGCTGACGCGGAAGCCTACGAGCAGTACTTC. The encoded protein is CSADAEAYEQYF.

The rearrangement links TRBV20-1 to TRBJ2-5; D possibly corresponds to TRBD2 (5 bases). The CDR3 extends over 14 amino acids. Germline CDR1 DFQATT, CDR2 SNEGSKA (reference sequence). V lost 4 bases, J lost 11 bases, and 23 bases lay in between. CDR3 in amino acids: CSAKDSQPYNEQYF. The CDR3, as DNA: TGCAGTGCTAAGGACTCCCAACCCTACAATGAGCAGTACTTC.

This clonotype was seen more than once but under ten times. CDR3 bases: TGTGCCAGCAGCAACAGACCAGGGACTAGGTGGGCCCAGTACTTC. Translating it yields CASSNRPGTRWAQYF. The chain combines TRBV12-3 or TRBV12-4 with TRBJ2-5, with 8 bases lining up with TRBD2. V was clipped by 6 bases and J by 9 bases; unmatched bases: 15. This CDR3 has 15 residues.

The V call is TRBV12-3 or TRBV12-4, the J call TRBJ2-1, with 8 nucleotides matching TRBD2. There are 15 residues in the CDR3. V shed 5 bases, J shed 2 bases, and the junction held 5 bases outside the gene matches. Written as DNA, the CDR3 is TGTGCCAGCAGTGGCCCGGGGGGGGCCTACAATGAGCAGTTCTTC. Translation: CASSGPGGAYNEQFF.

This clonotype was counted between two and nine times. This chain links TRBV5-1 with TRBJ2-1; the match to TRBD1 covers 8 bases. The length of the CDR3 is 12 residues. V was pared by 4 bases and J by 8 bases, with 2 bases of the junction left unmatched. Germline V lookup: CDR1 SGHRS, CDR2 YFSETQ. Written as DNA, the CDR3 is TGCGCCAGCAGCGGACAGGGTTATGAGCAGTTCTTC. It is translated as CASSGQGYEQFF.

A few counts support this clonotype. This chain uses TRBV19 with TRBJ2-5, with 8 positions matching TRBD1. Germline V CDR1 and CDR2: LNHDA, SQIVND (reference sequence). V shed 5 bases and J 1 base; nucleotides not matched to a gene: 9. The CDR3 sequence is 16 residues long. CDR3 coding DNA: TGTGCCAGTAGTCTGACGACAGGGGCGATCCAAGAGACCCAGTACTTC. This sequence encodes CASSLTTGAIQETQYF.

This clonotype has just a few counts. J is TRBJ1-2 and V is TRBV20-1; no firm D call. The CDR3 has 15 residues. The V end lost 0 bases, the J end lost 0 bases, and 11 bases lay between the germline ends. Germline CDR1 reads DFQATT; CDR2 reads SNEGSKA (reference sequence). The CDR3 protein is CSARDRISANYGYTF. CDR3 DNA sequence: TGCAGTGCTAGAGACAGGATATCAGCTAACTATGGCTACACCTTC.

This clonotype has just a few counts. This sequence joins TRBV5-1 and TRBJ2-1, with 14 bases aligning to TRBD2. The germline CDR1 and CDR2 sequences are SGHRS and YFSETQ. The CDR3 consists of 16 residues. The ends lost 2 bases at V and 8 bases at J; junction bases unmatched: 6. This CDR3 reads CASSFLGLAGEHEQFF. CDR3 coding DNA: TGCGCCAGCAGCTTCCTGGGACTAGCGGGAGAGCATGAGCAGTTCTTC.

The CDR3 loop is CASSVGPPPDNEQFF. CDR3 DNA: TGTGCCAGCAGTGTGGGACCACCTCCGGACAATGAGCAGTTCTTC. The J gene is TRBJ2-1, the V gene TRBV2, with D possibly called TRBD1 or TRBD2 (5 bases each). Trimming removed 4 bases at V and 5 bases at J, with 15 bases between. The V gene's germline CDR1 is SNHLY and CDR2 FYNNEI. CDR3 length: 15 amino acids.

Only a few counts were recorded for this clonotype. The V gene is TRBV10-3, the J gene TRBJ2-2; 7 nucleotides match TRBD1. The CDR3 runs 16 residues. Germline V lookup: CDR1 ENHRY, CDR2 SYGVKD. The junction had 4 bases not matched to a gene; V was cut back by 3 bases and J by 0 bases. CDR3 coding DNA: TGTGCCATCAGTGACGGGACAGCCGCGAACACCGGGGAGCTGTTTTTT. Protein: CAISDGTAANTGELFF.

The genes are TRBV20-1 and TRBJ2-7; D gene unclear. Trimming cost V 2 bases and J 2 bases, with 7 bases left between them. This CDR3 has 12 residues. Germline V gene data show CDR1 as DFQATT and CDR2 as SNEGSKA (reference sequence). The CDR3 DNA reads TGCAGTGCTAGACTAGACGCCTACGAGCAGTACTTC. This sequence encodes CSARLDAYEQYF.

The chain carries TRBV4-2 and TRBJ2-2; 11 bases match TRBD2. Germline-derived CDR1 and CDR2 are LGHNA and YNFKEQ. J gave up 0 bases and V 4 bases, and 4 bases lay outside the gene matches. The CDR3 contains 17 residues. CDR3 coding DNA: TGTGCCAGCAGCCCGTTGACTAGCGGGGCGAACACCGGGGAGCTGTTTTTT. It encodes CASSPLTSGANTGELFF.

This clonotype was picked up one time. This chain connects TRBV3-1 to TRBJ2-7, with TRBD2 identical over 7 bases. CDR1 and CDR2 (germline): LGHDT, YNNKEL (reference sequence). The CDR3 has 14 residues. Trimming cost V 4 bases and J 5 bases; bases outside gene matches: 8. The CDR3 loop reads CASSLWTRRHEQYF. The CDR3 DNA follows: TGTGCCAGCAGCCTTTGGACTAGACGCCACGAGCAGTACTTC.

This clonotype was detected a few times. The chain couples TRBV11-2 to TRBJ1-4, with a weak D call TRBD1 (6 bases). V gave up 3 bases and J gave up 3 bases, with 11 bases separating them. CDR3 length: 15 residues. The V gene's germline CDR1 is SGHAT and CDR2 FQNNGV. CDR3 sequence: CASSFRGQANEKLFF. The CDR3 DNA reads TGTGCCAGCAGCTTCCGGGGGCAGGCTAATGAAAAACTGTTTTTT.